The 19 T cell receptor beta chains presented below share a single source sample, sequenced in a study of OX40 agonist ivuxolimab in advanced cancers. The library was generated by the immunoSEQ multiplex PCR assay. Drawn from immuneACCESS, this table holds only the in-frame rearrangements with V and J called that TCRdb kept. Clones are partly lost; checked studies trace under half to an unresolved V gene and leave the rest unexplained. The sample contains 70,000 or so clones, 75% to 95% of them found a single time. 0.45% to 0.55% of the sample goes to the ten largest clones. This sample comprised CD4+ or CD8+ T cells sorted from blood, obtained in a trial of the OX40 agonist ivuxolimab. The receptors shown here come from an adult with an advanced solid tumor such as melanoma, head and neck, liver or kidney cancer.

CDR3 amino acids: CASSMGFGGFTDTQYF. DNA for the CDR3: TGTGCCAGTAGTATGGGGTTTGGGGGATTCACAGATACGCAGTATTTT. This chain uses TRBV19 with TRBJ2-3; perhaps D is TRBD1 or TRBD2 (5 bases each). Germline CDR1 LNHDA, CDR2 SQIVND (reference sequence). The CDR3 contains 16 residues. Trimming stripped 3 bases from V and 2 bases from J, with 15 bases between.

The V call is TRBV9, the J call TRBJ1-5; 9 positions agree with TRBD1. CDR1 is SGDLS and CDR2 is YYNGEE in the germline V gene. Trimming cost V 4 bases and J 5 bases; bases outside gene matches: 4. The length of the CDR3 is 14 residues. The CDR3 loop reads CASSKTGGDQPQHF. DNA of the CDR3: TGTGCCAGCAGCAAAACAGGGGGCGATCAGCCCCAGCATTTT.

CDR3 nucleotide sequence: TGTGCCAGCAGCCGACTTACCTACAATGAGCAGTTCTTC. This gives the protein CASSRLTYNEQFF. The chain is built from TRBV5-6 and TRBJ2-1; D is undetermined. The length of the CDR3 is 13 residues. CDR1 is SGHDT, CDR2 YYEEEE, per germline. V was trimmed by 4 bases and J by 2 bases, leaving 7 bases between them.

This clone has only one observation. The chain carries TRBV7-9 and TRBJ1-3; possibly TRBD1 for D (6 bases). The V end lost 1 base, the J end lost 4 bases, and 23 bases lay between the germline ends. Germline values: CDR1 SEHNR, CDR2 FQNEAQ (reference sequence). The CDR3 totals 19 residues. For the CDR3, the DNA is TGTGCCAGCAGCTTAGTAGGAAGTAGAACAGGGAGTACGGGAAACACCATATATTTT. As protein: CASSLVGSRTGSTGNTIYF.

The genes are TRBV4-3 and TRBJ1-3; 8 bases fit TRBD1. Germline V gives CDR1 LGHNA, CDR2 YSLEER. The CDR3 sequence is 18 residues long. J was trimmed by 3 bases and V by 0 bases; bases with no gene match: 10. DNA of the CDR3: TGCGCCAGCAGCCAAGATCTAAAGACAGGGGAATTTGGAAACACCATATATTTT. Translated, it gives CASSQDLKTGEFGNTIYF.

The rearrangement joins TRBV7-2 to TRBJ2-1; no reliable D call. Trimming stripped 3 bases from V and 5 bases from J, with 11 bases between. CDR3 length equals 14 residues. Germline V gives CDR1 SGHTA, CDR2 FQGNSA. The CDR3 spells CASSLGPTNNEQFF. CDR3 DNA: TGTGCCAGCAGCTTGGGTCCTACTAACAATGAGCAGTTCTTC.

V gene TRBV29-1 combines with J gene TRBJ2-2; no definite D call. The CDR3 totals 14 residues. Germline V gene sequence: CDR1 SQVTM, CDR2 ANQGSEA. With 0 bases removed from V and 6 bases from J, the gap between germline ends came to 11 bases. CDR3 sequence reads: CSVEDLGLAGELFF. The CDR3 DNA reads as TGCAGCGTTGAAGATCTAGGGCTCGCCGGGGAGCTGTTTTTT.

This chain links TRBV5-1 with TRBJ2-2; TRBD1 aligns across 7 bases. Per the germline V gene, CDR1 is SGHRS and CDR2 is YFSETQ. This CDR3 is built from 16 residues. Trimming removed 1 base from V and 1 base from J; junction bases left unmatched: 4. In DNA, the CDR3 is TGCGCCAGCAGCTTGCCAAGGACAGGGAACACCGGGGAGCTGTTTTTT. Protein: CASSLPRTGNTGELFF.

V and J are TRBV9 and TRBJ2-1, with 7 bases fitting TRBD2. The ends lost 2 bases at V and 4 bases at J; junction bases unmatched: 6. Germline values: CDR1 SGDLS, CDR2 YYNGEE. The CDR3 covers 15 residues. Written as DNA, the CDR3 is TGTGCCAGCAGCGTCCGACTAGCCGGATACAATGAGCAGTTCTTC. This sequence encodes CASSVRLAGYNEQFF.

V gene TRBV30 combines with J gene TRBJ2-5, with D possibly being TRBD2 (6 bases). This CDR3 is 15 amino acids long. Germline CDR1 GTSNPN, CDR2 SVGIG (reference sequence). Trimming removed 7 bases from V and 1 base from J, with 19 bases in between. CDR3: CASRGGISFQETQYF. In DNA form, the CDR3 reads TGTGCCTCCCGTGGGGGGATATCGTTCCAAGAGACCCAGTACTTC.

This sequence joins TRBV6-5 and TRBJ2-7; D is undetermined. V lost 5 bases and J lost 4, with 12 bases in between. CDR1 MNHEY and CDR2 SVGAGI come from the germline V gene. The CDR3 consists of 13 residues. The CDR3 is CASSREVIYEQYF. Here the CDR3 DNA reads TGTGCCAGCAGTCGAGAAGTTATTTACGAGCAGTACTTC.

This clone was seen only once. The chain couples TRBV19 to TRBJ2-1, with a possible D match to TRBD2 (6 bases). V was shortened by 5 bases and J by 6 bases, with 23 bases between the two germline ends. The CDR3 extends over 17 amino acids. CDR1 and CDR2 (germline): LNHDA, SQIVND (reference sequence). The CDR3: CASSPRPGLEAINEQFF. DNA for the CDR3: TGTGCCAGTAGTCCTAGACCGGGACTCGAAGCTATCAATGAGCAGTTCTTC. The full variable domain, with the rest looked up from reference TRBV19 and TRBJ2-1, is DGGITQSPKYLFRKEGQNVTLSCEQNLNHDAMYWYRQDPGQGLRLIYYSQIVNDFQKGDIAEGYSVSREKKESFPLTVTSAQKNPTAFYLCASSPRPGLEAINEQFFGPGTRLTVL.

This chain joins TRBV14 and TRBJ1-2; D is perhaps TRBD1 (5 bases). This CDR3 contains 13 residues. The V gene's germline CDR1 is SGHDN and CDR2 FVKESK. V lost 2 bases, J lost 4 bases, and 8 bases lay in between. The CDR3: CASSQRRGYGYTF. The CDR3 nucleotides read TGTGCCAGCAGCCAAAGAAGGGGCTATGGCTACACCTTC.

This clone is a singleton in its sample. The rearrangement joins TRBV6-6 to TRBJ1-4, with D maybe TRBD1 (5 bases). The germline V and J ends were trimmed by 4 bases and 3 bases, with 12 bases remaining between them. The CDR3 covers 15 residues. Germline V gene sequence: CDR1 MNHNY, CDR2 SVGAGI (reference sequence). The CDR3 reads CASSSSGTSNEKLFF. CDR3 in DNA: TGTGCCAGCAGTTCCTCCGGGACCTCTAATGAAAAACTGTTTTTT.

This chain joins TRBV5-4 and TRBJ2-3; 11 bases are a match to TRBD2. The V and J ends lost 4 bases and 2 bases, in that order; junction bases with no gene match: 6. CDR3 size: 16 residues. Germline CDR1 is SGHNT and CDR2 is YYREEE (reference sequence). CDR3 protein: CASSPTSGIPTDTQYF. The CDR3 nucleotides read TGTGCCAGCAGCCCGACTAGCGGGATACCCACAGATACGCAGTATTTT.

This clone was seen just once. J is TRBJ1-5 and V is TRBV15, with D tentatively TRBD1 (6 bases). Between the trimmed V and J ends, which lost 3 bases and 4 bases, there was a span of 13 bases. The V gene's germline CDR1 is LNHNV and CDR2 YYDKDF (reference sequence). This CDR3 comprises 15 residues. Here the CDR3 DNA reads TGTGCCACCAGCAGGACAGGACAGACTAATCAGCCCCAGCATTTT. It is translated as CATSRTGQTNQPQHF.

The V call is TRBV6-1, the J call TRBJ1-2; 7 nucleotides agree with TRBD1. This CDR3 has 15 amino acids. Germline-derived CDR1 and CDR2 are MNHNS and SASEGT. V was pared by 5 bases and J by 8 bases, with 14 bases of the junction left unmatched. CDR3 residues: CASSPRTGDRRGYTF. In nucleotides, the CDR3 is TGTGCCAGCAGTCCCCGGACCGGGGACAGACGCGGCTACACCTTC.

This chain connects TRBV7-9 to TRBJ2-7; 7 positions match TRBD1. The CDR3 totals 13 residues. Germline V gives CDR1 SEHNR, CDR2 FQNEAQ (reference sequence). The V and J ends lost 5 bases and 6 bases, in that order; junction bases with no gene match: 7. The DNA for the CDR3 is TGTGCCAGCAGCACCCGGGACAGTTCCGAGCAGTACTTC. Translation gives CASSTRDSSEQYF. The full variable domain, with the rest looked up from reference TRBV7-9 and TRBJ2-7, is DTGVSQNPRHKITKRGQNVTFRCDPISEHNRLYWYRQTLGQGPEFLTYFQNEAQLEKSRLLSDRFSAERPKGSFSTLEIQRTEQGDSAMYLCASSTRDSSEQYFGPGTRLTVT.

J is TRBJ1-1 and V is TRBV6-5; tentatively, D is TRBD1 (6 bases). Germline V gives CDR1 MNHEY, CDR2 SVGAGI. The CDR3 loop spans 13 amino acids. V was pared by 4 bases and J by 4 bases, with 10 bases between. CDR3 loop: CASSSQGSTEAFF. The CDR3 DNA sequence: TGTGCCAGCAGTTCGCAGGGGTCCACTGAAGCTTTCTTT.